This entry describes one TCR beta chain. What this receptor recognizes is not known. Within one base of it there is no much larger clone, and no base qualities were kept. Whole blood was collected in K2EDTA tubes by collaborating institutions according to the institutions' own protocols. For TCRbeta analysis, collaborator samples were shipped as frozen whole blood, as isolated PBMCs, or as DNA extracted from either sample type. These data are taken from a study of blood T cell repertoires in COVID-19 (TCRdb year 2020). Regarding the study in general: Samples covering the acute and convalescent phases of COVID-19 were provided by collaborators in the United States, Italy and Spain. The material from the prospective study consisted of cDNA or gDNA derived from T cells, B-cell-depleted T cells, or PBMCs. The dataset comprised deeply sampled blood TCRbeta repertoires from subjects exposed to, actively infected with, or recovered from COVID-19. A freely available public database, intended as a resource for researchers studying the immune response to SARS-CoV-2, is where the repertoires were released. The samples were drawn from the first 160 participants of the ongoing ImmuneRACE study and from 950 to 1,500 subjects provided by 6 global collaborators. A de-identified subject ID, COVID-19 status, age in years and sex were almost always included in the sample metadata. Where HLA class I and class II types were available, the types were taken from metadata supplied by the sample provider, not from assay-based typing. Results the study describes overall, beyond this receptor: Clinical and demographic metadata were provided uncurated, with the amount varying by source and participant.

The germline V gene supplies CDR1 SGHTA and CDR2 FQGNSA. V trim: 1 base; J trim: 7 bases; unmatched bases: 7. Taken from cysteine to phenylalanine, the CDR3 has 16 residues. Of the read, only the CDR3 DNA is kept; its 48 bases are in frame from base 1. The immunoSEQ Assay, a bias-controlled multiplex PCR, was used to amplify TCRbeta CDR3 regions from genomic DNA. Per the original workflow: Nucleated cell counts per sample were estimated from amplification of reference gene primers within the assay. Sequence reads were collapsed and filtered to measure the absolute abundance of every unique TCRbeta CDR3 rearrangement. For each sample, productive Simpson clonality was calculated as the square root of Simpson's diversity index across productive rearrangements. TCRdb re-hosts the immuneACCESS table, in-frame sequences only. Its copies lack some clones; in the studies checked, an unresolved V gene accounts for under half of them, and the cause for the rest is not known. The V and J calls and clone size come from that table; D and trimming were worked out from the DNA. The sample profile shows under 250,000 clones; around 88% of them were found once. The biggest ten clones account for 9% to 15% of the sample.

The origin of this receptor is a man aged 80 or over with acute or convalescent COVID-19. Sequenced input: peripheral blood. The V gene is TRBV7-2 and the J gene is TRBJ1-4, with TRBD1 matching 9 junction bases. In nucleotide form, the sequence is TGTGCCAGCAGCTTAGGTTCTGGGACAGGGATTGAAAAACTGTTTTTT. Translated, this is CASSLGSGTGIEKLFF.